The TCR beta chain under discussion was sequenced for a study of shared clonotypes between healthy human individuals. Profiling relied on immunoSEQ multiplex PCR, and the TCRdb table lists in-frame clones only, not all of them. The sample has under 2,000,000 clones, approximately 95% seen once. Terminally differentiated effector memory CD45RA+ cells were excluded by CCR7 positive selection of CD45RO-negative cells. V dropped 8 bases and J dropped 4 bases, with 12 bases sitting between them. Looked up from germline, CDR1 is SNHLY and CDR2 is FYNNEI. CDR3 length: 13 residues. The sample was naive CD8+ T cells sorted from blood. This TCR came from a young man in good health. The chain employs TRBV2 and TRBJ1-3; maybe TRBD1 (6 bases). For the CDR3, the DNA is TGTGCCAGCGAAGAGGGGGAGGGAAACACCATATATTTT. Its protein product is CASEEGEGNTIYF. Full variable domain (outside the CDR3, taken from reference TRBV2 and TRBJ1-3): EPEVTQTPSHQVTQMGQEVILRCVPISNHLYFYWYRQILGQKVEFLVSFYNNEISEKSEIFDDQFSVERPDGSNFTLKIRSTKLEDSAMYFCASEEGEGNTIYFGEGSWLTVV.